This T cell receptor (beta chain) is from a study of cytomegalovirus exposure and HLA in healthy donors. Germline loops: CDR1 MGHRA, CDR2 YSYEKL. This CDR3 spans 14 amino acids. V lost 2 bases to trimming and J lost 4 bases; unmatched junction nucleotides: 3. A note on this clone: Its antigen is unknown.

Primers for the PCR totalled 60 Vbeta and 13 Jbeta. Data came from immunoSEQ multiplex PCR; TCRdb stores just in-frame clones and leaves some out. The sample holds about 70,000 clones, about 73% seen once. Findings of the study overall: TRBV6-2, TRBV6-3 and some other V segments were excluded as indistinguishable.

The sequencing input was PBMCs. The V gene is TRBV4-1, the J gene TRBJ1-2; 8 bases agree with TRBD1. This TCR derives from a woman younger than 45 in good health and CMV-seronegative. DNA of the CDR3: TGCGCCAGCAGCCAACCGGGACAGGTCTATGGCTACACCTTC. Translation gives CASSQPGQVYGYTF.